Presented here are 10 T cell receptor beta chains from one specimen sequenced in a study of T-cell memory formation after mild COVID-19. Via MiXCR, TCRdb re-called the 5' RACE reads, giving one row per CDR3 protein. The table records 430,000 or so distinct CDR3 sequences, around a quarter of them present only once. The sample was PBMCs or a T cell subset sorted from them (not recorded which). The receptor source for this set is an adult woman who had mild COVID-19 (a few samples of this study predate the infection). Cell type and time point are not known.

The chain couples TRBV19 to TRBJ2-7; 10 nucleotides match TRBD1. The germline V gene encodes CDR1 LNHDA and CDR2 SQIVND (reference sequence). V was pared by 5 bases and J by 3 bases, with 4 bases of the junction left unmatched. The CDR3 loop spans 14 amino acids. This CDR3 reads CASSPTGGYYEQYF. DNA of the CDR3: TGTGCCAGTAGTCCGACAGGGGGCTACTACGAGCAGTACTTC.

The sample holds many counts of this clonotype. The rearrangement joins TRBV5-1 to TRBJ2-1, with 8 positions matching TRBD1. The CDR3 totals 15 residues. CDR1 is SGHRS, CDR2 YFSETQ, per germline. With V trimmed by 3 bases and J by 13 bases, 15 bases remained unmatched. The DNA of the CDR3 is TGCGCCAGCAGCTCGGACAGGGCCAGTAATATTGTTCAGTTCTTC. This codes for CASSSDRASNIVQFF.

This CDR3 is CASSLGTDQETQYF. The CDR3 region has the DNA TGTGCCAGCAGCTTAGGCACAGACCAAGAGACCCAGTACTTC. The V call is TRBV7-6, the J call TRBJ2-5; D is ambiguous. Per the germline V gene, CDR1 is SGHVS and CDR2 is FNYEAQ. The CDR3 is 14 residues long. V dropped 1 base and J dropped 0 bases, with 6 bases sitting between them.

This chain uses TRBV27 with TRBJ1-1; the D gene is possibly TRBD1 (5 bases). CDR3 length: 18 residues. V dropped 0 bases and J dropped 3 bases, with 20 bases sitting between them. Looked up from germline, CDR1 is MNHEY and CDR2 is SMNVEV (reference sequence). In nucleotides, the CDR3 is TGTGCCAGCAGTTTATCGATCCGGGGCGGCTATGAGGACACTGAAGCTTTCTTT. It is translated as CASSLSIRGGYEDTEAFF.

This chain uses TRBV20-1 with TRBJ2-5, with TRBD2 matching 7 bases. Losses at the gene ends were 5 bases for V and 2 bases for J; bases not matched to a gene: 8. CDR3 length: 14 residues. Germline CDR1 is DFQATT and CDR2 is SNEGSKA (reference sequence). Here the CDR3 DNA reads TGCAGTGCTTGTGCGGGAGCGAGACAAGAGACCCAGTACTTC. Protein: CSACAGARQETQYF.

The chain recombines TRBV2 with TRBJ2-1; a possible D gene is TRBD1 (5 bases). This CDR3 has 13 residues. Trimming pared 8 bases from V and 9 bases from J, leaving 17 bases between. Germline CDR1 is SNHLY and CDR2 is FYNNEI. Here the CDR3 reads CASRPIGQGEQFF. Here the CDR3 DNA reads TGTGCCAGCCGCCCTATCGGGCAGGGTGAGCAGTTCTTC.

The V call is TRBV18, the J call TRBJ2-7; TRBD2 matches 12 bases. Germline values: CDR1 KGHSH, CDR2 LQKENI. V was pared by 3 bases and J by 5 bases, with 20 bases of the junction left unmatched. This CDR3 is 20 amino acids long. As DNA, the CDR3 is TGTGCCAGCTCACCTTTCGCACTAGCGGGAGGCCTGGGGGGTTTTCACGAGCAGTACTTC. Amino acids: CASSPFALAGGLGGFHEQYF.

This clonotype showed up many times. The chain employs TRBV24-1 and TRBJ2-3; D uncertain. CDR3 length: 15 amino acids. Germline V gene data show CDR1 as KGHDR and CDR2 as SFDVKD. Trimming left V 3 bases short and J 2 bases short, with 11 bases between. The CDR3 reads CATSDPLWPTDTQYF. CDR3 nucleotide sequence: TGTGCCACCAGTGATCCCCTGTGGCCCACAGATACGCAGTATTTT.

This clonotype was observed a handful of times. The CDR3, as DNA: TGTGCCAGCAGCTTAGTCGAAGCGGGACAGCCCCAGCATTTT. Translating it yields CASSLVEAGQPQHF. The chain links TRBV7-8 to TRBJ1-5; D not resolved. This CDR3 has 14 amino acids. Per the germline V gene, CDR1 is SGHVS and CDR2 is FQNEAQ. With 1 base removed from V and 7 bases from J, the gap between germline ends came to 11 bases.

This clonotype was observed a handful of times. The chain is built from TRBV9 and TRBJ2-3; TRBD2 matches 9 bases. With V trimmed by 3 bases and J by 4 bases, 18 bases remained unmatched. Germline V gene data show CDR1 as SGDLS and CDR2 as YYNGEE. CDR3 length: 19 residues. The CDR3 coding sequence is TGTGCCAGCAGCGACGACCCACAGGTAGCGGGGGAGGTGGCAGATACGCAGTATTTT. This sequence encodes CASSDDPQVAGEVADTQYF. Full variable domain (missing parts from reference TRBV9 and TRBJ2-3): DSGVTQTPKHLITATGQRVTLRCSPRSGDLSVYWYQQSLDQGLQFLIQYYNGEERAKGNILERFSAQQFPDLHSELNLSSLELGDSALYFCASSDDPQVAGEVADTQYFGPGTRLTVL.